Sequencing of this T cell receptor beta chain was carried out in a study of cytomegalovirus exposure and HLA in healthy donors. Study as a whole: There were about 86 million unique TCRs (from HLA-typed donors) in an early data release. Among the 398 donors who were genotyped, approximately 76% fell in the genetic ancestry cluster that is associated with self-reported Caucasian donors.

This clone was picked up a small number of times. The DNA is omitted, as the CDR3 cannot be located on it reliably, and the CDR3 follows TCRdb's listing. Unrecorded immune exposure was likely among donors, who were nominally healthy when sampled. The CDR3 is 17 residues long, ends included. Germline CDR1 reads LNHDA; CDR2 reads SQIVND (reference sequence). 60 Vbeta and 13 Jbeta primers were used in PCR. Original analysis: In a later analysis, the count reached tens of millions of unique TCR beta chains, with roughly 12 million shared. Measured with immunoSEQ multiplex PCR; TCRdb has only the in-frame clones, and not every one. The DNA gave D and trimming, while V, J and clone size come from that table. The repertoire holds about 99,000 clones, 10% seen once, with under 6% in the top ten.

The chain uses TRBV19 and TRBJ2-1; no DNA check was done on the table's D call, TRBD2. The receptor was isolated from a man aged 35-49 years in good health and CMV-seropositive. Specimen: PBMCs. The chain's CDR3 is CASSGGRVAGGAEGKFF.